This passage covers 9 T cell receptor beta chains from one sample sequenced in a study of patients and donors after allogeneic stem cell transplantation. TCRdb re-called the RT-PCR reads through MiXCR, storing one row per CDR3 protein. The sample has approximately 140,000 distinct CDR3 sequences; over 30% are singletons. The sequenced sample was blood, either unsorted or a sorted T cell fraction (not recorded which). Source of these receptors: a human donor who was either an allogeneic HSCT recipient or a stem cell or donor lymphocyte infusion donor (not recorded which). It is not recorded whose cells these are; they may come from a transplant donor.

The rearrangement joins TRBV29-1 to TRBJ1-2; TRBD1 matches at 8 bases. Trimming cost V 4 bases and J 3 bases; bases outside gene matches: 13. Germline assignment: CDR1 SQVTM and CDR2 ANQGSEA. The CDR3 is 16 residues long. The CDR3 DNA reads TGCAGCGTTGTGCCCACCCCGGACAGGGCCTACTATGGCTACACCTTC. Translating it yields CSVVPTPDRAYYGYTF.

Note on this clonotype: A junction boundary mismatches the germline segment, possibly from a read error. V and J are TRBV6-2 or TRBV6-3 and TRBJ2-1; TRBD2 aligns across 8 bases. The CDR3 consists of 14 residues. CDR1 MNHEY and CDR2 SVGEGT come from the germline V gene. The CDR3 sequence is CASGYQRGWNEQFF. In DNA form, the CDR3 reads TGTGCCAGCGGTTATCAGCGGGGGTGGAATGAGCAGTTCTTC.

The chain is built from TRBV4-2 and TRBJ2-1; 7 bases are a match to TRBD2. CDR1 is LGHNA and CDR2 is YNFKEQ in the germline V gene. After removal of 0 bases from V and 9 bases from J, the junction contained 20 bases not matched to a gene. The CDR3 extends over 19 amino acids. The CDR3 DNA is TGTGCCAGCAGCCAAGATGTCCCCTACCAGCGGGGACTTTCGGGTGAGCAGTTCTTC. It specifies CASSQDVPYQRGLSGEQFF.

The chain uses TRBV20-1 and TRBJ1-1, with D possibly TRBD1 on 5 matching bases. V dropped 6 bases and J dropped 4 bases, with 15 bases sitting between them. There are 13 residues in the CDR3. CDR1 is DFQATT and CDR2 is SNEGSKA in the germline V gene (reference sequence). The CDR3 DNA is TGCAGTGCAGGGGTCGACTTTGGCACTGAAGCTTTCTTT. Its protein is CSAGVDFGTEAFF.

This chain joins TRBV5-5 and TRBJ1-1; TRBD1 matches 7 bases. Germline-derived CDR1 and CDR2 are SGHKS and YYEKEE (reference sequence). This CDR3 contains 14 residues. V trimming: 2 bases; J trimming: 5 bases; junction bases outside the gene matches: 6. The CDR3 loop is CASSLQGFMTEAFF. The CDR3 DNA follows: TGTGCCAGCAGCTTACAGGGGTTTATGACTGAAGCTTTCTTT.

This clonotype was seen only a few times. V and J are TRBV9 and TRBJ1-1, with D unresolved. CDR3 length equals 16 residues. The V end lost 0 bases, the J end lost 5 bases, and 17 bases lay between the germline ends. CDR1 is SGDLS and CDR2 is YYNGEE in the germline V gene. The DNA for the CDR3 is TGTGCCAGCAGCGTAGGTCATGGCGTCTATGGAACTGAAGCTTTCTTT. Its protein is CASSVGHGVYGTEAFF. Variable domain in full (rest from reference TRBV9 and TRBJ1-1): DSGVTQTPKHLITATGQRVTLRCSPRSGDLSVYWYQQSLDQGLQFLIQYYNGEERAKGNILERFSAQQFPDLHSELNLSSLELGDSALYFCASSVGHGVYGTEAFFGQGTRLTVV.

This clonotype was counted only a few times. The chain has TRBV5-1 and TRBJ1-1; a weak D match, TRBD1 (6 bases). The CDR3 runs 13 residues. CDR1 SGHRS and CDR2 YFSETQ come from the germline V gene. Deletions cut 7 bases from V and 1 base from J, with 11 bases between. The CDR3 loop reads CASRSGANTEAFF. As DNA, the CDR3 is TGCGCCAGCCGGTCAGGGGCGAACACTGAAGCTTTCTTT.

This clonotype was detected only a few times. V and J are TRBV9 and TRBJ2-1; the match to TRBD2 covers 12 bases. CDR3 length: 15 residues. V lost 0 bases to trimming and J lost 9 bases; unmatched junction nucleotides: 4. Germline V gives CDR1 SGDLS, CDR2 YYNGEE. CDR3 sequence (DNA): TGTGCCAGCAGCGTAGCTAGCGGGGGGGCCGGTGAGCAGTTCTTC. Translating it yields CASSVASGGAGEQFF.

The CDR3: CASSYRRRELFGYEQYF. CDR3 bases: TGTGCCAGCAGTTACCGTCGCAGGGAACTCTTCGGCTACGAGCAGTACTTC. The chain uses TRBV6-2 or TRBV6-3 and TRBJ2-7, with a weak D call TRBD1 (5 bases). The length of the CDR3 is 17 residues. The V end was cut by 2 bases, the J end by 3 bases, with 20 bases between. Germline V gene lookup returns CDR1 MNHEY and CDR2 SVGEGT.